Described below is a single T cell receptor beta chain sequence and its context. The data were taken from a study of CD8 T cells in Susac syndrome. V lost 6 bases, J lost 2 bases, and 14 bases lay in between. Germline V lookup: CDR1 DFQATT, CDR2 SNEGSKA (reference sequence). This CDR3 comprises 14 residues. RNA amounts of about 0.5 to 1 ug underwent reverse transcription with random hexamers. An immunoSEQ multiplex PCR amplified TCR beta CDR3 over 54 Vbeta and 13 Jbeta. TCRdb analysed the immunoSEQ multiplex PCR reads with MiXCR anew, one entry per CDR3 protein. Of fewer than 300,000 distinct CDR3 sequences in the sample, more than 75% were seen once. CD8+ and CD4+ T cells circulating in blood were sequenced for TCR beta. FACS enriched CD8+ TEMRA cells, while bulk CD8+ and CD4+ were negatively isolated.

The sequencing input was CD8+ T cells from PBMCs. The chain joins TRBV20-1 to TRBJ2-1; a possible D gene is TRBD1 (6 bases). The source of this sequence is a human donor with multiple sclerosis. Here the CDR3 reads CSAEGELTYNEQFF. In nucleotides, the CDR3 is TGCAGTGCAGAGGGGGAATTGACCTACAATGAGCAGTTCTTC.